Presented here are 27 T cell receptor beta chains from one specimen sequenced in a study of regulatory T cells in long-lasting Graves disease. Regarding time point: newly diagnosed GD, antithyroid drugs for less than 3 months. PBMC RNA was the source of the TCR library. Construction of TCR beta libraries relied on iRepertoire HTBI primers and on Arm-PCR targeting CDR3 regions. From the multiplex PCR reads, TCRdb called clonotypes with MiXCR, one entry per CDR3 protein. This table has 400,000 to 500,000 distinct CDR3 sequences, roughly 15% appearing once. This same sample was also part of a study on T cells in Graves' hyperthyroidism and ophthalmopathy.

The sequenced sample was peripheral blood mononuclear cells (PBMCs), obtained at new diagnosis, from a patient treated with antithyroid drugs. These receptors were obtained from a young woman with Graves disease.

The sample holds a few counts of this clonotype. The chain combines TRBV4-1 with TRBJ2-3; 8 positions agree with TRBD2. The CDR3 length is 14 residues. CDR1 and CDR2 from the germline V gene are MGHRA and YSYEKL. J lost 6 bases, V lost 3 bases, and 5 bases had no gene match. The CDR3 sequence is CASSQASGLDTQYF. CDR3 DNA: TGCGCCAGCAGCCAGGCTAGCGGGTTGGATACGCAGTATTTT.

The genes are TRBV7-6 and TRBJ2-3; 13 bases align to TRBD2. Matching the DNA end better, TRBJ2-5 makes the J call doubtful. This CDR3 is built from 16 residues. CDR1 SGHVS and CDR2 FNYEAQ come from the germline V gene. The CDR3 reads CASSLGTSGSRSTQYF. The CDR3 nucleotides read TGTGCCAGCAGCTTAGGGACTAGCGGGAGTAGGAGTACCCAGTACTTC.

This chain connects TRBV6-5 to TRBJ1-2; D may be TRBD1 (5 bases). Germline V CDR1 and CDR2: MNHEY, SVGAGI. This CDR3 contains 13 residues. Trimming took off 4 bases at V and 8 bases at J, with 14 bases between the two ends. CDR3 DNA: TGTGCCAGCAGTTTAAGAGGGGTTGGCGGCTACACCTTC. This gives the protein CASSLRGVGGYTF.

This clonotype came up many times. The J gene is TRBJ1-1, the V gene TRBV18; D uncertain. Germline CDR1 reads KGHSH; CDR2 reads LQKENI. V lost 1 base and J lost 3, with 9 bases in between. The CDR3 is 14 amino acids. In DNA, the CDR3 is TGTGCCAGCTCACCACGGGTAGTGGACACTGAAGCTTTCTTT. This translates into CASSPRVVDTEAFF.

Details on this clonotype: Germline is not matched at one junction end, which may reflect a read error. The rearrangement uses TRBV6-1 and TRBJ1-1, with TRBD1 identical over 8 bases. CDR3 size: 14 residues. CDR1 is MNHNS, CDR2 SASEGT, per germline. This CDR3 reads CASGRTGRNTEALF. CDR3 coding DNA: TGTGCCAGCGGACGGACAGGGAGGAACACTGAAGCTCTCTTT.

The chain links TRBV28 to TRBJ2-2; the match to TRBD2 covers 7 bases. This CDR3 is built from 15 residues. V lost 2 bases and J lost 4; bases outside the gene matches: 4. Germline V lookup: CDR1 MDHEN, CDR2 SYDVKM. CDR3 sequence: CASSLGGGVTGELFF. The CDR3, as DNA: TGTGCCAGCAGTTTAGGGGGGGGTGTCACCGGGGAGCTGTTTTTT.

This clonotype was counted at least ten times. The chain recombines TRBV27 with TRBJ2-3; D remains ambiguous. Trimming left V 3 bases short and J 2 bases short, with 12 bases between. Germline assignment: CDR1 MNHEY and CDR2 SMNVEV (reference sequence). The CDR3 loop spans 15 amino acids. This chain's CDR3 is CASSFSSRPTDTQYF. Written as DNA, the CDR3 is TGTGCCAGCAGTTTCTCTTCCCGTCCCACAGATACGCAGTATTTT.

In this sample, this clonotype turned up many times. The genes are TRBV29-1 and TRBJ2-1, with D maybe TRBD2 (6 bases). This CDR3 comprises 15 residues. V gave up 5 bases and J gave up 6 bases, with 20 bases separating them. Germline V lookup: CDR1 SQVTM, CDR2 ANQGSEA. CDR3 bases: TGCAGCGTTCAAGGGGTTAGCGGAAGGCCCAATGAGCAGTTCTTC. It encodes CSVQGVSGRPNEQFF.

This rearrangement joins TRBV5-1 to TRBJ1-3; D unclear. The germline V and J ends were trimmed by 4 bases and 2 bases, with 10 bases remaining between them. The CDR3 consists of 14 residues. Looked up from germline, CDR1 is SGHRS and CDR2 is YFSETQ. CDR3 in DNA: TGCGCCAGCAGCCCAACCCTAACTGGAAACACCATATATTTT. Translated: CASSPTLTGNTIYF.

This clonotype was seen at least ten times. The rearrangement uses TRBV12-3 or TRBV12-4 and TRBJ2-3, with 9 bases that match TRBD2. CDR3 length: 15 amino acids. With 5 bases clipped from V and 3 bases from J, the junction kept 6 bases outside the gene matches. The CDR3 reads CASSPQREVTDTQYF. In DNA, the CDR3 is TGTGCCAGCAGTCCCCAGCGGGAGGTAACAGATACGCAGTATTTT.

The rearrangement joins TRBV29-1 to TRBJ2-7, with D possibly being TRBD2 (6 bases). Per germline, CDR1 SQVTM and CDR2 ANQGSEA. The V and J ends lost 2 bases and 5 bases respectively, with 16 bases between them. CDR3 length: 14 residues. Here the CDR3 reads CSVEPSGYSDEQYF. For the CDR3, the DNA is TGCAGCGTTGAACCGAGCGGGTATTCCGACGAGCAGTACTTC.

The J gene is TRBJ1-1, the V gene TRBV4-2; D is perhaps TRBD1 (5 bases). Germline V CDR1 and CDR2: LGHNA, YNFKEQ. Trimming left V 0 bases short and J 0 bases short, with 11 bases between. The CDR3 loop spans 16 amino acids. The CDR3 sequence: CASSQDRGGLNTEAFF. CDR3 in DNA: TGTGCCAGCAGCCAAGATCGTGGGGGGTTGAACACTGAAGCTTTCTTT.

This clonotype was detected many times. This chain uses TRBV28 with TRBJ1-5; D unclear. The V gene's germline CDR1 is MDHEN and CDR2 SYDVKM. V was trimmed by 3 bases and J by 2 bases, leaving 14 bases between them. The CDR3 totals 16 residues. The CDR3 DNA is TGTGCCAGCAGTTTGGGTTTTGGTTCGGGCAATCAGCCCCAGCATTTT. Translated: CASSLGFGSGNQPQHF.

This clonotype came up a few times. The chain uses TRBV28 and TRBJ1-1; 8 bases map to TRBD1. After removal of 4 bases from V and 0 bases from J, the junction contained 10 bases not matched to a gene. Germline V gene sequence: CDR1 MDHEN, CDR2 SYDVKM. CDR3 length: 17 amino acids. The CDR3 sequence: CASSSGQVYGMNTEAFF. Here the CDR3 DNA reads TGTGCCAGCAGTTCGGGACAGGTATACGGGATGAACACTGAAGCTTTCTTT. The whole variable domain, remainder taken from reference TRBV28 and TRBJ1-1, is DVKVTQSSRYLVKRTGEKVFLECVQDMDHENMFWYRQDPGLGLRLIYFSYDVKMKEKGDIPEGYSVSREKKERFSLILESASTNQTSMYLCASSSGQVYGMNTEAFFGQGTRLTVV.

This clonotype was seen at least ten times. The CDR3 coding sequence is TGTGCCAGCAGTCCTGTCGAGGGGCCGACCTACGAGCAGTACTTC. It encodes CASSPVEGPTYEQYF. This chain links TRBV7-9 with TRBJ2-7; either TRBD1 or TRBD2 may supply D (5 bases each). Per the germline V gene, CDR1 is SEHNR and CDR2 is FQNEAQ (reference sequence). V shed 6 bases and J shed 2 bases, with 17 bases lying between them. The CDR3 has 15 residues. Drawing the rest from reference TRBV7-9 and TRBJ2-7, the complete variable domain is DTGVSQNPRHKITKRGQNVTFRCDPISEHNRLYWYRQTLGQGPEFLTYFQNEAQLEKSRLLSDRFSAERPKGSFSTLEIQRTEQGDSAMYLCASSPVEGPTYEQYFGPGTRLTVT.

This clonotype occurred many times. The chain carries TRBV7-2 and TRBJ1-2, with no clear D. V shed 1 base and J shed 8 bases, with 5 bases lying between them. The CDR3 extends over 11 amino acids. Germline-derived CDR1 and CDR2 are SGHTA and FQGNSA. CDR3 region: CASSLGSGYTF. CDR3 in DNA: TGTGCCAGCAGCTTAGGGAGCGGCTACACCTTC. The full variable domain, rest sourced from reference TRBV7-2 and TRBJ1-2, is GAGVSQSPSNKVTEKGKDVELRCDPISGHTALYWYRQSLGQGLEFLIYFQGNSAPDKSGLPSDRFSAERTGGSVSTLTIQRTQQEDSAVYLCASSLGSGYTFGSGTRLTVV.

This clonotype was counted at least ten times. V is TRBV12-3 or TRBV12-4 and J is TRBJ2-7, with D possibly being TRBD1 (5 bases). The CDR3 sequence is 14 residues long. V was pared by 6 bases and J by 3 bases, with 15 bases between. CDR3 residues: CASSLTTDLYEQYF. In DNA, the CDR3 is TGTGCCAGCAGCCTTACGACAGATCTCTACGAGCAGTACTTC.

The chain joins TRBV5-1 to TRBJ2-1, with 11 nucleotides matching TRBD1. Germline assignment: CDR1 SGHRS and CDR2 YFSETQ. After removal of 4 bases from V and 5 bases from J, the junction contained 11 bases not matched to a gene. The CDR3 contains 17 residues. The CDR3 DNA follows: TGCGCCAGCAGCAGAGGACAGGGGGCAATTTCGCACAATGAGCAGTTCTTC. Protein: CASSRGQGAISHNEQFF.

This clonotype was seen many times. This chain uses TRBV14 with TRBJ2-7; D gene unclear. The germline V and J ends were trimmed by 4 bases and 7 bases, with 17 bases remaining between them. The CDR3 has 14 residues. Germline values: CDR1 SGHDN, CDR2 FVKESK. CDR3 in DNA: TGTGCCAGCAGCCCTCCAAATCCCTCTCTGGAGCAGTACTTC. As protein: CASSPPNPSLEQYF.

The genes are TRBV24-1 and TRBJ2-5; TRBD1 might be the D (6 bases). The germline V gene encodes CDR1 KGHDR and CDR2 SFDVKD. V was trimmed by 2 bases and J by 1 base, leaving 13 bases between them. The CDR3 runs to 16 residues. The CDR3 nucleotides are TGTGCCACCAGTGATTCAGCCCCAGGGGCCCAAGAGACCCAGTACTTC. Protein sequence: CATSDSAPGAQETQYF.

This clonotype was counted only a few times. V is TRBV27 and J is TRBJ2-7, with TRBD2 identical over 11 bases. This CDR3 spans 16 amino acids. Trimming at V came to 0 bases and at J to 3 bases, leaving 4 bases not matched to a gene. The germline CDR1 and CDR2 sequences are MNHEY and SMNVEV (reference sequence). DNA for the CDR3: TGTGCCAGCAGTTTATCAGGGACTAGCGGAATCTACGAGCAGTACTTC. Protein: CASSLSGTSGIYEQYF.

In its sample, this clonotype was seen many times. The chain employs TRBV12-3 or TRBV12-4 and TRBJ2-1; D is undetermined. V shed 6 bases and J shed 5 bases, with 23 bases lying between them. The CDR3 extends over 17 amino acids. The CDR3 reads CASRKETTSLHDNEQFF. CDR3 DNA: TGTGCCAGCAGAAAAGAGACGACAAGCCTCCACGACAATGAGCAGTTCTTC.

This clonotype was counted at least ten times. The chain employs TRBV20-1 and TRBJ2-3; TRBD2 is a possible D gene (6 bases). The V end lost 6 bases, the J end lost 5 bases, and 18 bases lay between the germline ends. This CDR3 is 14 amino acids long. Germline V gene data show CDR1 as DFQATT and CDR2 as SNEGSKA (reference sequence). CDR3 in amino acids: CSAHLASGGDTQYF. CDR3 DNA sequence: TGCAGTGCGCACCTAGCGTCGGGCGGAGATACGCAGTATTTT.

There are many counts of this clonotype. V is TRBV5-5 and J is TRBJ2-7; 11 bases map to TRBD2. V trimming: 2 bases; J trimming: 8 bases; junction bases outside the gene matches: 9. The CDR3 runs to 15 residues. From germline, CDR1 is SGHKS and CDR2 YYEKEE (reference sequence). The CDR3 spells CASSFLTSGSKKQYF. The CDR3 DNA reads TGTGCCAGCAGCTTTCTCACTAGCGGGAGCAAGAAGCAGTACTTC.

The V call is TRBV9, the J call TRBJ2-3; D ambiguous. V lost 0 bases to trimming and J lost 2 bases, with 10 bases between them. This CDR3 contains 15 residues. Germline V gene lookup returns CDR1 SGDLS and CDR2 YYNGEE. DNA of the CDR3: TGTGCCAGCAGCGTAGCTAGGAGTGCCACAGATACGCAGTATTTT. Residues: CASSVARSATDTQYF.

This clonotype was observed a few times. The chain couples TRBV10-3 to TRBJ2-3, with 10 bases fitting TRBD2. The CDR3 runs to 17 residues. The V gene's germline CDR1 is ENHRY and CDR2 SYGVKD. V lost 5 bases, J lost 5 bases, and 13 bases stayed unmatched. Here the CDR3 DNA reads TGTGCCATCAGTTCTTCTCAAGCGGGAGGGCCCGGAGATACGCAGTATTTT. Translated, it gives CAISSSQAGGPGDTQYF.

As concerns this clonotype: This may arise from a read error, as a much more abundant clone is one base away. Since no conserved phenylalanine or tryptophan closes the CDR3, a read error is the likely cause. The chain uses TRBV5-6 and TRBJ2-2, with D perhaps matching TRBD2 (5 bases). The CDR3 extends over 14 amino acids. Trimming removed 4 bases at V and 4 bases at J, with 11 bases between. Germline CDR1 reads SGHDT; CDR2 reads YYEEEE. The CDR3 DNA follows: TGTGCCAGCAGCCTACTAGATATCACCGGGGAGCTGTTTTAT. This encodes CASSLLDITGELFY.